This T cell receptor (beta chain) derives from a study of beta chain features in type 1 diabetes. Study-wide points: These data did not resolve whether HLA type affects TCRB rearrangement.

Note on this clone: Its antigen is unidentified.

Expressed TCRB transcripts were sequenced after all isolated RNA was converted to cDNA. Only in-frame clones appear in the TCRdb table, and some are missing; sequencing was by immunoSEQ multiplex PCR. In the table there are roughly 500,000 clones, around 28% of which are singletons. Germline values: CDR1 MGHRA, CDR2 YSYEKL. Trimming shortened V by 4 bases and J by 5 bases, and 17 bases separated the two germline ends. The CDR3 spans 15 residues. This chain connects TRBV4-1 to TRBJ2-5; D is possibly TRBD1 or TRBD2 (5 bases each). This TCR came from a man aged 18 to 29 in good health. The sample was naive CD4+ T cells from blood. The chain's CDR3 is CASSRTRIGAETQYF. The CDR3 bases are TGCGCCAGCAGCCGAACTAGGATTGGGGCCGAGACCCAGTACTTC.